Below are 24 T cell receptor beta chains sequenced from a single sample in a study of beta chain features in type 1 diabetes. The sequenced template was cDNA made from the entire isolated RNA. TCRdb keeps only in-frame clones here, not all; method: immunoSEQ multiplex PCR. The sample lists 680,000 or so clones; 15% to 18% were seen once. Sequencing used naive CD4+ T cells from blood. The receptors originated from a man aged 18 to 29 in good health.

This clone was detected only a few times. The gene calls are TRBV10-3 and TRBJ2-7; 9 positions agree with TRBD1. The V and J ends lost 6 bases and 1 base, in that order; junction bases with no gene match: 4. This CDR3 region has 14 residues. The germline V gene encodes CDR1 ENHRY and CDR2 SYGVKD. The DNA of the CDR3 is TGTGCCATCAGGGGGACAGGGTCATCCTACGAGCAGTACTTC. It codes for CAIRGTGSSYEQYF.

This clone was counted a few times. The chain couples TRBV10-3 to TRBJ1-1; 7 bases are shared with TRBD1. CDR3 length equals 15 residues. CDR1 is ENHRY and CDR2 is SYGVKD in the germline V gene. The ends lost 6 bases at V and 3 bases at J; junction bases unmatched: 10. CDR3 sequence: CAIRESTGTDTEAFF. In nucleotides, the CDR3 is TGTGCCATCAGAGAATCGACAGGGACGGACACTGAAGCTTTCTTT.

This clone was recorded a few times. The chain joins TRBV14 to TRBJ2-5, with TRBD2 as a possible D gene (6 bases). Trimming removed 5 bases at V and 3 bases at J, with 16 bases between. The germline CDR1 and CDR2 sequences are SGHDN and FVKESK. The CDR3 consists of 15 residues. CDR3 sequence reads: CASSSRDSREETQYF. DNA of the CDR3: TGTGCCAGCAGCTCCCGGGACTCCCGAGAAGAGACCCAGTACTTC.

This clone was seen a handful of times. The rearrangement links TRBV19 to TRBJ1-6; D may be TRBD1 (5 bases). The V gene lost 1 base and the J gene lost 2 bases, with 6 bases spanning the gap. This CDR3 is 15 amino acids long. CDR1 LNHDA and CDR2 SQIVND come from the germline V gene (reference sequence). CDR3 DNA: TGTGCCAGTAGTATAGTGGGGGCCTATAATTCACCCCTCCACTTT. Translated, it gives CASSIVGAYNSPLHF.

This clone was seen a few times. The chain joins TRBV7-2 to TRBJ2-7; 9 bases agree with TRBD1. V lost 7 bases to trimming and J lost 4 bases; unmatched junction nucleotides: 11. CDR3 length: 15 amino acids. Germline lookup yields CDR1 SGHTA and CDR2 FQGNSA. The CDR3 DNA reads TGTGCCAGCATGAAGGACAGGGGTGGAGGGTACGAGCAGTACTTC. This encodes CASMKDRGGGYEQYF.

This clone was recorded a few times. J is TRBJ2-1 and V is TRBV11-3; TRBD1 is a possible D gene (5 bases). The ends were cut back, 5 bases at V and 3 bases at J, with 14 bases in the middle. Germline CDR1 reads SGHNT; CDR2 reads YENEEA. This CDR3 has 15 amino acids. The CDR3 DNA follows: TGTGCCAGCAGCCAGGGAAGGGGTGACTACAATGAGCAGTTCTTC. Translating it yields CASSQGRGDYNEQFF.

V and J are TRBV19 and TRBJ2-7; D remains ambiguous. The germline V gene encodes CDR1 LNHDA and CDR2 SQIVND (reference sequence). Deletions cut 5 bases from V and 4 bases from J, with 18 bases between. The CDR3 spans 15 residues. CDR3 sequence (DNA): TGTGCCAGTAGTGGCGGATCCTATACCTCTTACGAGCAGTACTTC. This encodes CASSGGSYTSYEQYF.

This clone has just a few counts. The chain links TRBV14 to TRBJ2-1; no clear D gene. The CDR3 extends over 13 amino acids. Deletions cut 0 bases from V and 9 bases from J, with 9 bases between. CDR1 and CDR2 from the germline V gene are SGHDN and FVKESK. CDR3 region: CASSQDRLLEQFF. The CDR3 nucleotides read TGTGCCAGCAGCCAAGATCGGCTCCTTGAGCAGTTCTTC.

About this clone: This sample includes further DNA sequences coding for the same CDR3. V usage is TRBV9 and J usage is TRBJ2-5, with no clear D. The CDR3 extends over 14 amino acids. V dropped 0 bases and J dropped 2 bases, with 8 bases sitting between them. Germline V lookup: CDR1 SGDLS, CDR2 YYNGEE. The DNA for the CDR3 is TGTGCCAGCAGCGTAGCGGGTACGCAAGAGACCCAGTACTTC. It is translated as CASSVAGTQETQYF. The full variable domain, completed using reference TRBV9 and TRBJ2-5, is DSGVTQTPKHLITATGQRVTLRCSPRSGDLSVYWYQQSLDQGLQFLIQYYNGEERAKGNILERFSAQQFPDLHSELNLSSLELGDSALYFCASSVAGTQETQYFGPGTRLLVL.

The chain recombines TRBV19 with TRBJ1-5, with D perhaps TRBD1 (6 bases). V was cut by 0 bases and J by 1 base, with 7 bases left in between. Germline CDR1 LNHDA, CDR2 SQIVND (reference sequence). This CDR3 contains 15 residues. The chain's CDR3 is CASSIEGGSNQPQHF. CDR3 bases: TGTGCCAGTAGTATAGAAGGGGGAAGCAATCAGCCCCAGCATTTT.

The chain couples TRBV28 to TRBJ1-5, with D possibly being TRBD1 (5 bases). Germline CDR1 is MDHEN and CDR2 is SYDVKM. Deletions cut 6 bases from V and 6 bases from J, with 9 bases between. The CDR3 has 12 residues. CDR3 in amino acids: CASRDGGQPQHF. In DNA form, the CDR3 reads TGTGCCAGCAGGGACGGGGGTCAGCCCCAGCATTTT.

This clone appeared a few times. The gene calls are TRBV19 and TRBJ2-3; TRBD2 is a possible D gene (6 bases). The CDR3 runs 16 residues. The V end was cut by 7 bases, the J end by 1 base, with 18 bases between. Germline-derived CDR1 and CDR2 are LNHDA and SQIVND (reference sequence). Here the CDR3 reads CASTRRDSPGTDTQYF. The CDR3 DNA reads as TGTGCCAGTACCCGTCGGGACTCTCCCGGCACAGATACGCAGTATTTT.

This clone was found a few times. This sequence joins TRBV7-9 and TRBJ2-5, with 7 bases matching TRBD2. V trimming: 1 base; J trimming: 0 bases; junction bases outside the gene matches: 5. This CDR3 is built from 16 residues. Germline lookup yields CDR1 SEHNR and CDR2 FQNEAQ (reference sequence). CDR3 amino acids: CASSLGASGNQETQYF. The CDR3 DNA reads as TGTGCCAGCAGCTTAGGCGCTAGCGGAAACCAAGAGACCCAGTACTTC.

The chain employs TRBV9 and TRBJ2-7; the D gene could be TRBD1 or TRBD2 (6 bases each). V lost 3 bases, J lost 6 bases, and 19 bases lay in between. The CDR3 consists of 15 residues. The germline V gene has CDR1 SGDLS and CDR2 YYNGEE. This CDR3 reads CASSAGAAPRFEQYF. CDR3 nucleotides: TGTGCCAGCAGCGCGGGGGCAGCCCCCCGGTTCGAGCAGTACTTC.

This clone has more than one count but fewer than ten. This chain uses TRBV27 with TRBJ2-3; D call uncertain. This CDR3 has 14 residues. Germline V gives CDR1 MNHEY, CDR2 SMNVEV (reference sequence). Deletions cut 2 bases from V and 1 base from J, with 7 bases between. DNA for the CDR3: TGTGCCAGCAGTTTACTGGGCCGCACAGATACGCAGTATTTT. Its protein is CASSLLGRTDTQYF.

A few counts support this clone. This chain uses TRBV28 with TRBJ1-5; perhaps TRBD1 as D (5 bases). The CDR3 runs 16 residues. The germline CDR1 and CDR2 sequences are MDHEN and SYDVKM. Trimming took off 6 bases at V and 2 bases at J, with 17 bases between the two ends. This CDR3 is CASSQRWGDGNQPQHF. The CDR3 coding sequence is TGTGCCAGCAGCCAGCGTTGGGGGGATGGCAATCAGCCCCAGCATTTT.

The rearrangement uses TRBV9 and TRBJ2-1; D may match TRBD1 or TRBD2 (5 bases each). Trimming removed 0 bases from V and 1 base from J, with 17 bases in between. This CDR3 has 18 residues. CDR1 SGDLS and CDR2 YYNGEE come from the germline V gene. The CDR3 loop is CASSVAMREKGSYNEQFF. In nucleotides, the CDR3 is TGTGCCAGCAGCGTAGCTATGAGGGAGAAGGGGTCCTACAATGAGCAGTTCTTC.

The J gene is TRBJ2-1, the V gene TRBV5-1; D might be TRBD1 (6 bases). V was pared by 2 bases and J by 7 bases, with 10 bases between. This CDR3 contains 13 residues. The germline V gene has CDR1 SGHRS and CDR2 YFSETQ. The CDR3 nucleotides read TGCGCCAGCAGCTTCCAGGGGTCAAATGAGCAGTTCTTC. This sequence encodes CASSFQGSNEQFF.

The V call is TRBV6-5, the J call TRBJ1-1; no firm D call. Germline assignment: CDR1 MNHEY and CDR2 SVGAGI. The CDR3 is 14 residues long. Trimming took 2 bases from V and 1 from J, leaving 8 bases between them. For the CDR3, the DNA is TGTGCCAGCAGTTACGGTCTGCGGAACACTGAAGCTTTCTTT. The encoded protein is CASSYGLRNTEAFF.

J is TRBJ2-3 and V is TRBV28, with D perhaps TRBD1 or TRBD2 (7 bases each). The length of the CDR3 is 16 residues. CDR1 and CDR2 (germline): MDHEN, SYDVKM. V dropped 6 bases and J dropped 4 bases, with 20 bases sitting between them. The CDR3 nucleotides are TGTGCCAGCAGCAGCGGTGGCAGGGGGGGAGCAGATACGCAGTATTTT. As protein: CASSSGGRGGADTQYF.

Comments on this clone: Other DNA sequences of this sample code for an identical CDR3. The chain joins TRBV7-2 to TRBJ2-2, with a possible D match to TRBD1 (6 bases). CDR1 and CDR2 from the germline V gene are SGHTA and FQGNSA. CDR3 length: 16 residues. V was shortened by 5 bases and J by 1 base, with 14 bases between the two germline ends. The CDR3 spells CASSPPGQRNTGELFF. CDR3 DNA: TGTGCCAGCAGCCCCCCTGGACAGCGGAACACCGGGGAGCTGTTTTTT. Looking up the rest from reference TRBV7-2 and TRBJ2-2 gives the full variable domain: GAGVSQSPSNKVTEKGKDVELRCDPISGHTALYWYRQSLGQGLEFLIYFQGNSAPDKSGLPSDRFSAERTGGSVSTLTIQRTQQEDSAVYLCASSPPGQRNTGELFFGEGSRLTVL.

The V gene is TRBV9, the J gene TRBJ2-5; D is ambiguous. The germline V gene encodes CDR1 SGDLS and CDR2 YYNGEE. Trimming pared 3 bases from V and 5 bases from J, leaving 11 bases between. The CDR3 runs 13 residues. In DNA form, the CDR3 reads TGTGCCAGCAGCGCCGCGGCCCCCGAGACCCAGTACTTC. Translating gives CASSAAAPETQYF.

This clone was seen a few times. The rearrangement links TRBV4-2 to TRBJ2-1; D may be TRBD1 (5 bases). CDR3 length: 15 residues. The V gene lost 0 bases and the J gene lost 12 bases, with 18 bases spanning the gap. In germline, CDR1 is LGHNA, CDR2 YNFKEQ. The CDR3 DNA reads as TGTGCCAGCAGCCAAGAAAAAGGGGTACCCGGTCGGCAGTTCTTC. This codes for CASSQEKGVPGRQFF.

The chain joins TRBV28 to TRBJ2-3, with D perhaps TRBD2 (6 bases). CDR3 length equals 13 residues. The germline V and J ends were trimmed by 2 bases and 4 bases, with 7 bases remaining between them. CDR1 is MDHEN and CDR2 is SYDVKM in the germline V gene. CDR3 sequence reads: CASSLPGADTQYF. As DNA, the CDR3 is TGTGCCAGCAGTTTACCGGGGGCAGATACGCAGTATTTT.